This T cell receptor beta chain was retrieved from a study of graft-versus-host responses after intestinal transplantation. Study background: Recipients uniformly received anti-thymocyte globulin induction, followed by tacrolimus and steroids for roughly 3 years. Study results and limitations: There were GvH clones found in recipient marrow, and some of them appeared first in ileum or blood. Maximum circulating GvH clone levels tracked with early post-transplant HvG decreases. Allograft graft-versus-host to host-versus-graft clonal ratios ran high in patients with graft-donor T cell macrochimerism.

Data came from immunoSEQ multiplex PCR; TCRdb stores just in-frame clones and leaves some out. The sample lists around 100,000 clones, roughly 87% occurring once. The CDR3 sequence is 17 residues long. V gave up 2 bases and J gave up 0 bases, with 15 bases separating them. Germline V gives CDR1 SGDLS, CDR2 YYNGEE. As for this clone: Its antigen is not identified.

This TCR was sampled from a human donor who was the organ donor for an intestinal transplant. The sequenced sample was unstimulated CD4+ T cells sorted from spleen or lymph node cells, obtained before transplant. V usage is TRBV9 and J usage is TRBJ2-1; D is perhaps TRBD2 (6 bases). As DNA, the CDR3 is TGTGCCAGCAGCGTGGTCGGGCGGGGTGGCTCCTACAATGAGCAGTTCTTC. Its protein is CASSVVGRGGSYNEQFF.